This T cell receptor beta chain is drawn from a study of vaccination effects on CD4 cells after COVID-19 (dated by TCRdb to between 2020 and 2023). Background for the entire study: In the ViraFEST assay, PBMC were stimulated with viral peptide pools, and TCR sequencing was then used to find antigen-specific CD4+ T cell clonotypes based on their expansion. Across the study, the median time from the second dose to post-vaccine sampling was 72 days (range 14 to 241). Over 1.5 million PBMC per well were cultured with about 10 ug/ml peptides in IMDM containing approximately 4.5% human AB serum, approximately 10 IU/ml IL-2 and gentamicin. In both COVID-19 convalescent patients and infection-naive vaccine recipients, the study compared SARS-CoV-2 spike-specific CD4+ TCR repertoires from before mRNA vaccination with those from after it. Altogether, around 9 COVID-19 convalescent patients and 4 SARS-CoV-2-naive healthy vaccine recipients made up the full study. The Oncomine TCR Beta short-read assay on an Illumina iSeq 100 was used to sequence cultures from other donors in the study.

Library prep was done by the immunoSEQ multiplex PCR assay. TCR beta CDR3 sequencing was performed on DNA from the cultured, isolated CD4+ T cells. The study's processing was this. The analysis removed non-productive TCR sequences, trimmed reads to the CDR3 region, and retained only CDR3s that were 7 or more amino acids long. The MANAFEST web app was used to pick out antigen-specific clonotypes by comparing their expansion in peptide wells with that in reference cultures. To be called positive, a clone needed expansion at FDR<0.05 compared with the reference and with all other wells, an odds ratio greater than 5, and a frequency greater than 0.1% in two replicate wells. A clonotype was defined as cross-reactive if the clonotype was significantly expanded both in SARS-CoV-2 spike wells and in at least one common cold coronavirus spike condition. CDR3 similarity was assessed by Levenshtein distance with the stringdist R package, and unrooted trees were built with ape in R 3.6.1. TCRdb took over this immuneACCESS table, retaining in-frame rearrangements with V and J assigned. Such tables are incomplete; in checked studies, under half of the missing clones stem from an unresolved V gene, and the remainder is unexplained. Clone size and the V and J calls come from that table; the DNA yielded D and trimming. The sample has about 73,000 clones on record, 73% of them singletons. About 2.5% of the sample belongs to the ten largest clones.

The germline V gene yields MNHEY for CDR1 and SVGAGI for CDR2. At the junction V is shortened by 6 bases and J by 2 bases, with 7 bases in between. The CDR3 starts with the cysteine, ends with the phenylalanine, and has 12 residues. The DNA shown is the 36-base CDR3, in frame from base 1. Study-wide conclusions, independent of this receptor: Only a small number of convalescent patients were included, and no early post-infection timepoints were available, which limited the study. Clones induced by infection and clones induced by vaccination both contracted markedly at late timepoints after vaccination, which fits with T cell responses waning over time. Among healthy vaccine recipients, nearly all vaccine-induced clones were SARS-CoV-2 mono-reactive, and just 1 of 255 was cross-reactive with common cold coronaviruses.

Concerning this clone itself: What antigen it recognizes has not been identified. No per-base quality is available; no much larger clone lies one base away. This specimen includes other DNA sequences encoding the same CDR3.

After around eleven days of culture, CD4+ T cells were isolated with the EasySep CD4+ T cell isolation kit. Participants received two doses of either the BNT162b2 or the mRNA-1273 mRNA SARS-CoV-2 vaccine. Negative nucleocapsid antibody results before and after vaccination confirmed that the healthy vaccine recipients had no prior SARS-CoV-2 infection. Half of the culture medium was replaced with fresh IL-2-containing medium on days 3 and 7. Unless noted otherwise, every peptide stimulation condition was grown in triplicate wells. Using Ficoll-Paque Plus gradient centrifugation, PBMC were separated from whole blood and then either used fresh or cryopreserved at -140C. Genomic DNA was extracted from cultured CD4+ T cells with the QIAamp micro DNA kit.

The chain joins TRBV6-5 to TRBJ1-2; TRBD1 is perhaps the D gene, given 6 matching bases. Sequences were derived from CD4+ T cells from PBMCs cultured without peptide, sampled after COVID-19 vaccination. The sequence was collected from a human donor who received a COVID-19 vaccine. CDR3 region: CASRTGNYGYTF. The base sequence is TGTGCCAGCAGAACAGGGAACTATGGCTACACCTTC.